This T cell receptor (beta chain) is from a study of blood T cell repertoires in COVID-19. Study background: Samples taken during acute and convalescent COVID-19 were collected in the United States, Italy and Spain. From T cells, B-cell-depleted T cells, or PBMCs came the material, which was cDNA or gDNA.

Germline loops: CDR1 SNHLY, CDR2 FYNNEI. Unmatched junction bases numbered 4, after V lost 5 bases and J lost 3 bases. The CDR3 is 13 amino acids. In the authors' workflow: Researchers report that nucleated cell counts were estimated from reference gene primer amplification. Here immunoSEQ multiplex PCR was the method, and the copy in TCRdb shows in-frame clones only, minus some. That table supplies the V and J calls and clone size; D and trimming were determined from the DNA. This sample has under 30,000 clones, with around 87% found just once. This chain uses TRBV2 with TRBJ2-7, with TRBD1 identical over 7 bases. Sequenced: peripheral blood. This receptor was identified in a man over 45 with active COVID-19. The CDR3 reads CASSPDRVYEQYF. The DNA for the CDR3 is TGTGCCAGCAGTCCAGACAGGGTCTACGAGCAGTACTTC.